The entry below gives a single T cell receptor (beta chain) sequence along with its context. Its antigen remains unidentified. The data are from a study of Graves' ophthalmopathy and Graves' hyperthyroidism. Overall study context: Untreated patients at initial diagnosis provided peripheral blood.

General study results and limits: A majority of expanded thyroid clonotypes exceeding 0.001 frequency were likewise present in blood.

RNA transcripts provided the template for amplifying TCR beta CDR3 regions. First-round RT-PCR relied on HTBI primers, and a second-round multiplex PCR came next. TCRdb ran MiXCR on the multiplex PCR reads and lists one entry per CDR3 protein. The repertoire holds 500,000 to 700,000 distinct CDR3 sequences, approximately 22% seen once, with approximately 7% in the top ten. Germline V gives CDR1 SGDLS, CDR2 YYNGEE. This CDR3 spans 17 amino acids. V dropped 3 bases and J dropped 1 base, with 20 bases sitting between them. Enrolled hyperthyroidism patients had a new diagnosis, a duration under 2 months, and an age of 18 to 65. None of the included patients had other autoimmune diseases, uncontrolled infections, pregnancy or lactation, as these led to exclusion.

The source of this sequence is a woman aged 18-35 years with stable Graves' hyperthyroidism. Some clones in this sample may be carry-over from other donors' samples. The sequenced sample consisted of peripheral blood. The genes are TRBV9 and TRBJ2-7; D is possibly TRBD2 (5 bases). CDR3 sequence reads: CASSDPGRGIRSYEQYF. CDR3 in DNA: TGTGCCAGCAGCGACCCAGGACGGGGAATCAGGTCCTACGAGCAGTACTTC.